One and the same sample provided the 18 T cell receptor beta chains below, sequenced in a study of blood T cell repertoires in COVID-19 (dated by TCRdb to the early 2020s). The library came from the immunoSEQ multiplex PCR assay. Not all clones reach the TCRdb copy of this immuneACCESS table, which keeps in-frame sequences only. Checked studies attribute under half of the gap to unresolved V genes and leave the rest unexplained. Present in this sample are about 200,000 clones, roughly 89% of which were seen just once. Of the sample, approximately 6% falls within the top ten clones. The sample was peripheral blood. All receptors come from a man aged 55-75 years who had recovered from COVID-19.

The genes are TRBV6-5 and TRBJ2-7; possible D gene TRBD2, 6 bases. The V end lost 0 bases, the J end lost 5 bases, and 17 bases lay between the germline ends. The CDR3 extends over 16 amino acids. Germline CDR1 and CDR2: MNHEY and SVGAGI. The CDR3 sequence: CASSYSTGSEGNEQYF. In DNA, the CDR3 is TGTGCCAGCAGTTACTCCACCGGGAGCGAAGGTAACGAGCAGTACTTC.

The V and J genes are TRBV5-1 and TRBJ1-1; a weak D match, TRBD1 (5 bases). Trimming cost V 2 bases and J 1 base, with 9 bases left between them. The germline CDR1 and CDR2 sequences are SGHRS and YFSETQ. The CDR3 spans 14 residues. The DNA for the CDR3 is TGCGCCAGCAGCTTTTTCACAGGGAACACTGAAGCTTTCTTT. It specifies CASSFFTGNTEAFF.

The chain has TRBV2 and TRBJ1-3, with 7 bases fitting TRBD1. Trimming removed 6 bases from V and 4 bases from J; junction bases left unmatched: 0. This CDR3 is 12 amino acids long. The germline V gene encodes CDR1 SNHLY and CDR2 FYNNEI. The CDR3 DNA is TGTGCCAGCAGGGACAGGGGAAACACCATATATTTT. Translating gives CASRDRGNTIYF.

In nucleotides, the CDR3 is TGTGCCAGCAGTTTAGGAAGAGGTGGAGATACGCAGTATTTT. Translation: CASSLGRGGDTQYF. The V gene is TRBV27, the J gene TRBJ2-3; D is uncertain. Germline values: CDR1 MNHEY, CDR2 SMNVEV (reference sequence). Deletions cut 2 bases from V and 5 bases from J, with 11 bases between. The CDR3 loop spans 14 amino acids.

V gene TRBV18 combines with J gene TRBJ2-2, with D possibly being TRBD1 (5 bases). The germline V gene has CDR1 KGHSH and CDR2 LQKENI. Trimming took off 8 bases at V and 5 bases at J, with 9 bases between the two ends. The CDR3 is made up of 12 amino acids. The chain's CDR3 is CASGAKTGELFF. CDR3 sequence (DNA): TGTGCCAGCGGGGCCAAGACCGGGGAGCTGTTTTTT.

The chain joins TRBV30 to TRBJ2-5; D remains unclear. There are 14 residues in the CDR3. V was cut by 6 bases and J by 7 bases, with 21 bases left in between. Per the germline V gene, CDR1 is GTSNPN and CDR2 is SVGIG (reference sequence). The CDR3 DNA is TGTGCCTGCCCCAGAGGTACCGCGCGCGGGACCCAGTACTTC. The encoded protein is CACPRGTARGTQYF.

V is TRBV7-6 and J is TRBJ1-1; no clear D. With 5 bases removed from V and 3 bases from J, the gap between germline ends came to 10 bases. This CDR3 is 13 amino acids long. The V gene's germline CDR1 is SGHVS and CDR2 FNYEAQ. CDR3: CASSRNLDTEAFF. In DNA, the CDR3 is TGTGCCAGCAGCCGTAACTTAGACACTGAAGCTTTCTTT.

This chain links TRBV19 with TRBJ1-1; TRBD1 is a possible D gene (6 bases). Germline V CDR1 and CDR2: LNHDA, SQIVND (reference sequence). The CDR3 totals 13 residues. V was cut by 5 bases and J by 1 base, with 8 bases left in between. The CDR3 sequence is CASSRQENTEAFF. Written as DNA, the CDR3 is TGTGCCAGTAGTCGACAGGAGAACACTGAAGCTTTCTTT.

The chain is built from TRBV9 and TRBJ1-5, with D perhaps TRBD1 (5 bases). Germline loops: CDR1 SGDLS, CDR2 YYNGEE. The germline V and J ends were trimmed by 4 bases and 4 bases, with 15 bases remaining between them. The CDR3 runs 15 residues. CDR3 nucleotide sequence: TGTGCCAGCAGCCCCCCGGGGGGGGTGAATCAGCCCCAGCATTTT. As protein: CASSPPGGVNQPQHF.

The rearrangement links TRBV28 to TRBJ1-6; a weak D match, TRBD1 (5 bases). Looked up from germline, CDR1 is MDHEN and CDR2 is SYDVKM. V dropped 5 bases and J dropped 15 bases, with 23 bases sitting between them. This CDR3 is 15 amino acids long. CDR3 amino acids: CASSRDRASGHGLHF. As DNA, the CDR3 is TGTGCCAGCAGTCGTGACCGGGCATCAGGGCATGGCCTCCACTTT.

This clone came up once. This chain connects TRBV29-1 to TRBJ1-1; TRBD1 is a possible D gene (6 bases). Germline V gene data show CDR1 as SQVTM and CDR2 as ANQGSEA. The CDR3 totals 13 residues. Trimming left V 3 bases short and J 2 bases short, with 10 bases between. The DNA for the CDR3 is TGCAGCGTTGAGGGACAAATTAACACTGAAGCTTTCTTT. Residues: CSVEGQINTEAFF.

This chain uses TRBV15 with TRBJ1-5, with D perhaps matching TRBD1 (5 bases). V was pared by 1 base and J by 6 bases, with 13 bases between. The CDR3 runs 15 residues. CDR1 is LNHNV, CDR2 YYDKDF, per germline (reference sequence). CDR3 in amino acids: CATSRAGEARQPQHF. CDR3 in DNA: TGTGCCACCAGCAGAGCGGGGGAAGCTCGTCAGCCCCAGCATTTT.

This chain links TRBV7-2 with TRBJ2-1; 9 bases map to TRBD1. Per the germline V gene, CDR1 is SGHTA and CDR2 is FQGNSA. The CDR3 consists of 15 residues. The junction had 7 bases not matched to a gene; V was cut back by 3 bases and J by 7 bases. As DNA, the CDR3 is TGTGCCAGCAGCTTTGACAGGGGGATGAGGAATGAGCAGTTCTTC. Protein product: CASSFDRGMRNEQFF. The full variable domain, completed using reference TRBV7-2 and TRBJ2-1, is GAGVSQSPSNKVTEKGKDVELRCDPISGHTALYWYRQSLGQGLEFLIYFQGNSAPDKSGLPSDRFSAERTGGSVSTLTIQRTQQEDSAVYLCASSFDRGMRNEQFFGPGTRLTVL.

The V gene is TRBV10-3, the J gene TRBJ2-7; 10 bases are shared with TRBD1. Germline CDR1 ENHRY, CDR2 SYGVKD. This CDR3 is 14 amino acids long. V dropped 6 bases and J dropped 0; count of bases not matched to a gene: 2. DNA of the CDR3: TGTGCCATCAGGGGACAGGGGAGCTCCTACGAGCAGTACTTC. Encoded protein: CAIRGQGSSYEQYF.

The chain is built from TRBV19 and TRBJ1-6, with D tentatively TRBD1 (5 bases). This CDR3 contains 15 residues. Trimming stripped 0 bases from V and 14 bases from J, with 17 bases between. The V gene's germline CDR1 is LNHDA and CDR2 SQIVND (reference sequence). The CDR3 protein is CASSIEGADSGALHF. CDR3 DNA: TGTGCCAGTAGTATAGAAGGGGCAGACTCTGGGGCCCTCCACTTT.

The chain carries TRBV19 and TRBJ1-4; D gene ambiguous. Germline CDR1 and CDR2: LNHDA and SQIVND (reference sequence). Trimming shortened V by 2 bases and J by 8 bases, and 12 bases separated the two germline ends. The length of the CDR3 is 14 residues. CDR3 in amino acids: CASSITGISEKLFF. The CDR3 coding sequence is TGTGCCAGTAGTATAACCGGGATCTCCGAAAAACTGTTTTTT.

In DNA, the CDR3 is TGTGCCAGCAGCCCCGGGACAGGGGTCGATGAGCAGTTCTTC. It codes for CASSPGTGVDEQFF. This sequence joins TRBV7-2 and TRBJ2-1, with 10 positions matching TRBD1. Per germline, CDR1 SGHTA and CDR2 FQGNSA. The ends lost 5 bases at V and 8 bases at J; junction bases unmatched: 6. The CDR3 covers 14 residues.

The genes are TRBV19 and TRBJ2-2, with D tentatively TRBD1 (8 bases). The V and J ends lost 5 bases and 1 base respectively, with 23 bases between them. CDR1 LNHDA and CDR2 SQIVND come from the germline V gene (reference sequence). The CDR3 totals 19 residues. CDR3 nucleotides: TGTGCCAGTAGTCTCTATTACAGGGGGGGAAGCTTGAACACCGGGGAGCTGTTTTTT. Translating gives CASSLYYRGGSLNTGELFF.